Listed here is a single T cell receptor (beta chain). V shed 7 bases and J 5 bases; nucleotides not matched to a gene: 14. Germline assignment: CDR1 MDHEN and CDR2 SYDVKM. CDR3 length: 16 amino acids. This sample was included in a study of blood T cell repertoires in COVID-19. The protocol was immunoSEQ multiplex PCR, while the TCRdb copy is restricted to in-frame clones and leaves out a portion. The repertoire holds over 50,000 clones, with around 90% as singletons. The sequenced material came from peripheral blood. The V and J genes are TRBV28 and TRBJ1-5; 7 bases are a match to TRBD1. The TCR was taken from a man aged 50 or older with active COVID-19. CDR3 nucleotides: TGTGCCAGCATCACAGGGGCTTTGGGTCAGTATCAGCCCCAGCATTTT. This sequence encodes CASITGALGQYQPQHF.